The 13 T cell receptor beta chains below were found in one sample sequenced in a study of circulating and synovial CD4+ cells in juvenile arthritis. Sequencing was performed with immunoSEQ multiplex PCR; in TCRdb, only in-frame clones are kept and a portion is missing. The sample includes about 34,000 clones, 95% to 96% of them seen just once. Sample: CD4+ T cells from blood. These receptors originate from a human donor with juvenile idiopathic arthritis.

This clone showed up just a few times. This CDR3 is CASRETGANVLTF. Here the CDR3 DNA reads TGTGCCAGTAGGGAGACTGGGGCCAACGTCCTGACTTTC. The chain uses TRBV19 and TRBJ2-6; D is uncertain. V was trimmed by 6 bases and J by 2 bases, leaving 5 bases between them. The CDR3 covers 13 residues. Germline CDR1 LNHDA, CDR2 SQIVND (reference sequence).

The V call is TRBV4-3, the J call TRBJ2-5, with 11 bases aligning to TRBD1. The CDR3 contains 17 residues. Germline V gene sequence: CDR1 LGHNA, CDR2 YSLEER. Germline trimming cut 3 bases from V and 9 bases from J; bases unmatched to any gene: 15. The CDR3 loop is CASSQSIRTGGEGAQYF. In DNA form, the CDR3 reads TGCGCCAGCAGCCAGTCCATTAGGACAGGGGGCGAAGGGGCCCAGTACTTC.

J is TRBJ2-3 and V is TRBV29-1, with TRBD2 identical over 9 bases. Germline trimming cut 6 bases from V and 3 bases from J; bases unmatched to any gene: 10. CDR1 is SQVTM and CDR2 is ANQGSEA in the germline V gene. The CDR3 is made up of 15 amino acids. CDR3 loop: CSVGTSSRRTDTQYF. CDR3 coding DNA: TGCAGCGTCGGGACTAGCTCACGTCGAACAGATACGCAGTATTTT.

The V gene is TRBV5-1, the J gene TRBJ2-7; 8 nucleotides line up with TRBD1. This CDR3 is built from 12 residues. The V gene end was trimmed by 2 bases and the J gene end by 7 bases; junction bases not matched to a gene: 2. The V gene's germline CDR1 is SGHRS and CDR2 YFSETQ. In nucleotides, the CDR3 is TGCGCCAGCAGCTTCACAGGGGGTGAGCAGTACTTC. Protein product: CASSFTGGEQYF.

The gene calls are TRBV29-1 and TRBJ1-1; TRBD1 is a possible D gene (6 bases). CDR3 length: 11 amino acids. CDR1 is SQVTM and CDR2 is ANQGSEA in the germline V gene. Trimming left V 6 bases short and J 7 bases short, with 12 bases between. This CDR3 is CSVGHPIEAFF. CDR3 DNA sequence: TGCAGCGTGGGACACCCTATTGAAGCTTTCTTT.

Remarks on this clone: An end of the junction differs from the germline gene, which may be a read error. The chain combines TRBV9 with TRBJ2-1; the D gene is possibly TRBD1 (6 bases). Germline CDR1 SGDLS, CDR2 YYNGEE. This CDR3 contains 14 residues. CDR3 coding DNA: TGTGCCGGCAGCGTAGTTGGACAGCAGAATGAGCAGTTCTTC. Translating it yields CAGSVVGQQNEQFF. Supplemented by reference TRBV9 and TRBJ2-1, the full variable domain reads DSGVTQTPKHLITATGQRVTLRCSPRSGDLSVYWYQQSLDQGLQFLIQYYNGEERAKGNILERFSAQQFPDLHSELNLSSLELGDSALYFCAGSVVGQQNEQFFGPGTRLTVL.

V is TRBV30 and J is TRBJ2-2; the match to TRBD2 covers 8 bases. This CDR3 has 14 residues. With V trimmed by 3 bases and J by 3 bases, 3 bases remained unmatched. In germline, CDR1 is GTSNPN, CDR2 SVGIG (reference sequence). CDR3 region: CAWSGGADTGELFF. Written as DNA, the CDR3 is TGTGCCTGGAGCGGGGGGGCGGACACCGGGGAGCTGTTTTTT.

In the case of this clone: Sequence at one end of the junction differs from germline and may be a read error. The rearrangement links TRBV7-3 to TRBJ2-1; TRBD2 might be the D (6 bases). The CDR3 extends over 15 amino acids. Germline V lookup: CDR1 SGHTA, CDR2 FQGTGA. For the CDR3, the DNA is TGTGCCAGCAGCCGAGGACTGATGGACTACGATGAGCAGTTCTTC. Its protein is CASSRGLMDYDEQFF.

The gene calls are TRBV4-3 and TRBJ1-1; 9 positions match TRBD1. CDR1 and CDR2 from the germline V gene are LGHNA and YSLEER. The ends lost 4 bases at V and 4 bases at J; junction bases unmatched: 13. This CDR3 is built from 17 residues. The DNA of the CDR3 is TGCGCCAGCAGCCTAATCGGGGGGCCGACAGGGGGCACTGAAGCTTTCTTT. Protein product: CASSLIGGPTGGTEAFF.

The chain couples TRBV6-4 to TRBJ2-4; TRBD2 agrees at 12 bases. J gave up 7 bases and V 6 bases, and 4 bases lay outside the gene matches. The CDR3 is made up of 14 amino acids. Germline V gene sequence: CDR1 MRHNA, CDR2 SNTAGT. The CDR3 sequence: CASSPLAGGNIQYF. The DNA for the CDR3 is TGTGCCAGCAGCCCCCTAGCGGGAGGGAACATTCAGTACTTC.

The chain links TRBV5-1 to TRBJ2-1, with 11 bases aligning to TRBD2. This CDR3 region has 16 residues. V shed 4 bases, J shed 3 bases, and the junction held 6 bases outside the gene matches. The germline CDR1 and CDR2 sequences are SGHRS and YFSETQ. The CDR3 loop reads CASSDYSGGDYNEQFF. CDR3 nucleotide sequence: TGCGCCAGCAGCGATTATAGCGGGGGGGACTACAATGAGCAGTTCTTC.

The chain has TRBV5-5 and TRBJ1-1; maybe TRBD1 (6 bases). V shed 1 base and J shed 3 bases, with 13 bases lying between them. Germline CDR1 and CDR2: SGHKS and YYEKEE (reference sequence). The CDR3 covers 15 residues. CDR3 residues: CASSLWGPPDTEAFF. As DNA, the CDR3 is TGTGCCAGCAGCTTGTGGGGGCCCCCGGACACTGAAGCTTTCTTT.

The V and J genes are TRBV6-5 and TRBJ1-4, with unresolved D. CDR1 is MNHEY and CDR2 is SVGAGI in the germline V gene. This CDR3 region has 12 residues. Trimming removed 5 bases from V and 4 bases from J, with 5 bases in between. CDR3 loop: CASSDINEKLFF. The CDR3 coding sequence is TGTGCCAGCAGTGACATTAATGAAAAACTGTTTTTT.